This T cell receptor beta chain comes out of a study of blood T cell repertoires in COVID-19 (dated by TCRdb to 2018 to 2020). Some background on the complete study: Recovered participants in ImmuneRACE Cohort 3 were defined by two consecutive negative NP/OP PCR tests, clearance by a healthcare professional, or resolution of symptoms. Collaborator samples came from the United States, Italy and Spain and covered acute and convalescent phases of COVID-19. The dataset comprised deeply sampled blood TCRbeta repertoires from subjects exposed to, actively infected with, or recovered from COVID-19. HLA class I and class II types, where available, came from metadata supplied by the sample provider rather than from assay-based typing. The samples were drawn from two sources: the first 160 participants of the ongoing ImmuneRACE study, and over 1,000 subjects contributed by 6 global collaborators. The material from the prospective study consisted of cDNA or gDNA derived from T cells, B-cell-depleted T cells, or PBMCs. The sample metadata nearly always contained a de-identified subject ID, COVID-19 status, age in years and sex. The repertoires were released in a freely available public database meant as a resource for research on the immune response to SARS-CoV-2.

The CDR3, from cysteine to phenylalanine, totals 14 residues. The CDR3 DNA has 42 bases and is translated from base 1. Per the germline V gene, WSHSY is the CDR1 and SAAADI is the CDR2. Trimming costs V 6 bases and J 0 bases, and their ends lie 6 bases apart. Overall study results and their limits: The amount of clinical and demographic metadata varied by source and participant and was provided uncurated.

Enrolling through a virtual design, the prospective study's participants ranged in age from roughly 18 to 95 years and lived across around 25 United States geographic areas. In the prospective study, participants were assigned to cohorts based on the clinical history participants reported in a screening survey and a study questionnaire. In the prospective study, whole blood, serum and a nasopharyngeal or oropharyngeal swab were collected from each participant by mobile phlebotomists. Prospective study participants could optionally give additional blood draws and questionnaires over a roughly two-month period. Before DNA extraction, blood samples from the prospective study were shipped at room temperature or frozen. TCRbeta CDR3 regions were amplified from genomic DNA by means of the immunoSEQ Assay, a bias-controlled multiplex PCR. From the authors' description of their analysis: Within the assay, amplification of reference gene primers was used to estimate how many nucleated cells each sample contained. Sequence reads were collapsed and filtered to measure the absolute abundance of every unique TCRbeta CDR3 rearrangement. For each sample, productive Simpson clonality was calculated as the square root of Simpson's diversity index over productive rearrangements. TCRdb holds this immuneACCESS table with in-frame rearrangements only. Some clones are missing; in checked studies, unresolved V genes explain under half, and the rest has no known cause. V, J and clone size are taken as reported in that table, and D and trimming were inferred from the DNA itself. The sample records some 200,000 clones, about nine tenths of which are singletons. The ten largest clones take up 7% to 9% of the sample.

For this clone: Its antigen remains undetermined. Within one base of it there is no much larger clone, and no base qualities were kept.

The chain uses TRBV10-2 and TRBJ2-6; the D gene is not confidently resolved. Material: PBMCs or T cells enriched from blood (not recorded which). The origin of this receptor is a man aged 25-40 years in a cohort exposed to, infected with or recovered from COVID-19 (not recorded which). The CDR3 here reads CASRSNSGANVLTF. The sequenced DNA is TGCGCCAGCAGATCTAACTCTGGGGCCAACGTCCTGACTTTC.